What follows describes a single TCR beta chain. Antigen unknown. TCRdb's table, derived via immunoSEQ multiplex PCR, lists solely in-frame clones and lacks some. The profile covers roughly 110,000 clones, with about nine tenths appearing a single time and around 0.47% taken by the ten largest. This sample is drawn from a study of OX40 agonist ivuxolimab in advanced cancers. Across the study: The study enrolled dose-escalation patients with hepatocellular carcinoma, melanoma, renal cell or head and neck cancer. Regarding the study as a whole: Certain nonresponders likewise exhibited a low normalized T-cell clonal expansion. Circulating CD4+ and CD8+ T cells showed clonal expansion by week 6 at 0.1 to 3.0 mg/kg.

This CDR3 contains 14 residues. V lost 3 bases and J 0 bases, leaving 6 bases between the germline ends. Germline loops: CDR1 KGHSH, CDR2 LQKENI. This receptor was taken from an adult with an advanced solid tumor such as melanoma, head and neck, liver or kidney cancer. The chain carries TRBV18 and TRBJ1-5; D is possibly TRBD1 (5 bases). Specimen: CD4+ or CD8+ T cells sorted from blood, collected in a trial of the OX40 agonist ivuxolimab. The CDR3 protein is CASSPTDSNQPQHF. The DNA for the CDR3 is TGTGCCAGCTCACCGACAGATAGCAATCAGCCCCAGCATTTT.